This entry is about one T cell receptor beta chain. CDR3 size: 20 residues. The germline gives CDR1 LGHNA, CDR2 YNFKEQ. V dropped 0 bases and J dropped 0; count of bases not matched to a gene: 14. Generated by immunoSEQ multiplex PCR, the TCRdb table keeps only in-frame clones and is missing some. The sample lists about 74,000 clones, 65% to 90% seen once, with 23% in the top ten. These data belong to a study of blood T cell repertoires in COVID-19. Study at large: The United States, Italy and Spain were the sources of the acute and convalescent COVID-19 samples. T cells, B-cell-depleted T cells, or PBMCs provided the cDNA or gDNA that served as material.

The sample comprised peripheral blood. The chain recombines TRBV4-2 with TRBJ2-3, with 8 bases identical to TRBD2. The sequence was collected from a man aged 50-59 years with acute or convalescent COVID-19. The CDR3 DNA reads as TGTGCCAGCAGCCAAGATGAGACTAGCGTCGGGCCCTTGAGCACAGATACGCAGTATTTT. Translating it yields CASSQDETSVGPLSTDTQYF.